This is a list of T cell receptor beta chains from one sample in a study of cytomegalovirus exposure and HLA in healthy donors. TCRdb's table, derived via immunoSEQ multiplex PCR, lists solely in-frame clones and lacks some. This sample has 140,000 to 150,000 clones, with approximately 72% found just once. The sequencing input was PBMCs. Source of these receptors: a man aged 40-49 years in good health and CMV-seronegative. The conserved cysteine and the conserved F or W are not part of the CDR3 here. Each record gives: D gene, V gene, CDR3 length, CDR3 protein. D genes are given only for firm matches.

d_call: -; v_call: TRBV29-1; cdr3_length: 11; cdr3_aa: SVTGTSTYEQY
d_call: -; v_call: TRBV10-3; cdr3_length: 11; cdr3_aa: AIRSPGGNTIY
d_call: -; v_call: TRBV5-1; cdr3_length: 12; cdr3_aa: ASSLSPRGTEAF
d_call: TRBD2; v_call: TRBV7-3; cdr3_length: 15; cdr3_aa: ASSLTASGAGTDTQY
d_call: TRBD2; v_call: TRBV4-3; cdr3_length: 14; cdr3_aa: ASSQDTSGIADTQY
d_call: TRBD1; v_call: TRBV9; cdr3_length: 17; cdr3_aa: ASSARGTGGLTLDTEAF
d_call: TRBD1; v_call: TRBV11-2; cdr3_length: 12; cdr3_aa: ASSGRGRNSPLH
d_call: -; v_call: TRBV7-3; cdr3_length: 14; cdr3_aa: ASSSYPGSDADGYT
d_call: -; v_call: TRBV2; cdr3_length: 11; cdr3_aa: ASSLEGSDTQY
d_call: -; v_call: TRBV18; cdr3_length: 12; cdr3_aa: ASSPSGGAYEQY
d_call: TRBD1; v_call: TRBV4-1; cdr3_length: 13; cdr3_aa: ASSHTGGTEGIQY
d_call: -; v_call: TRBV7-8; cdr3_length: 13; cdr3_aa: ASSSRGTGSYEQY
d_call: -; v_call: TRBV2; cdr3_length: 13; cdr3_aa: ASSDGGHPNEKLF
d_call: TRBD2; v_call: TRBV11-2; cdr3_length: 11; cdr3_aa: ASSLTSGGEQY
d_call: TRBD1; v_call: TRBV27; cdr3_length: 11; cdr3_aa: ASSLQGNYGYT
d_call: -; v_call: TRBV4-1; cdr3_length: 15; cdr3_aa: ASSQVSGFATNEKLF
d_call: TRBD2; v_call: TRBV2; cdr3_length: 13; cdr3_aa: ASRKTGTSVYEQF
d_call: TRBD2; v_call: TRBV4-2; cdr3_length: 20; cdr3_aa: ASSLRGSWGTSGGLAKNIQY
d_call: -; v_call: TRBV19; cdr3_length: 14; cdr3_aa: ASSPRSAPGSYGYT
d_call: TRBD2; v_call: TRBV28; cdr3_length: 14; cdr3_aa: ASSFGGREVSYEQY
d_call: TRBD2; v_call: TRBV25-1; cdr3_length: 13; cdr3_aa: ASSVSSGRSYEQY
d_call: TRBD2; v_call: TRBV13; cdr3_length: 13; cdr3_aa: ASSSRREPVYEQF
d_call: -; v_call: TRBV4-3; cdr3_length: 13; cdr3_aa: ASSQEEGGSGELF
d_call: -; v_call: TRBV5-1; cdr3_length: 13; cdr3_aa: ASMDSDSFGEKLF
d_call: -; v_call: TRBV7-2; cdr3_length: 14; cdr3_aa: ASSQWAGALTDTQY
d_call: TRBD2; v_call: TRBV5-6; cdr3_length: 17; cdr3_aa: ASSLYKAGGPGNTGELF
d_call: -; v_call: TRBV9; cdr3_length: 13; cdr3_aa: ASSTPGRTTRGYT
d_call: -; v_call: TRBV7-9; cdr3_length: 11; cdr3_aa: ASSLVQVTEAF
d_call: -; v_call: TRBV19; cdr3_length: 12; cdr3_aa: ASRGWLNTGELF
d_call: -; v_call: TRBV5-5; cdr3_length: 9; cdr3_aa: ASTGNTEAF
d_call: -; v_call: TRBV15; cdr3_length: 14; cdr3_aa: ATSRDRGRTENGYT
d_call: TRBD1; v_call: TRBV5-8; cdr3_length: 12; cdr3_aa: ASSLRTGSYGYT
d_call: TRBD2; v_call: TRBV28; cdr3_length: 14; cdr3_aa: ASSLGLANLEETQY
d_call: TRBD2; v_call: TRBV7-7; cdr3_length: 14; cdr3_aa: ASSPVAGVSAETQY